This entry is about one TCR beta chain. Its antigen is currently not known. Base qualities are not at hand, and no much larger clone is one base apart. CD8 naive samples consisted of CD45RO-negative cells that were positively selected for CCR7, yielding a CD45RA+CCR7+ population without TemRA cells. Healthy HIV-negative adults with no recently reported acute infections or vaccinations were included as donors. Only Caucasian adults living in Nashville, Tennessee, USA were represented among the donors. Blood was collected by leukapheresis, and PBMCs were isolated by Ficoll-Histopaque density gradient centrifugation and then cryopreserved in liquid nitrogen vapor phase. Analytical flow cytometry was used to check the purity and quantity of every magnetically sorted T cell population. Each sorted fraction had its genomic DNA isolated and then quantified by UV absorbance on a Nanodrop 2000c. The data were taken from a study of shared clonotypes between healthy human individuals (dated by TCRdb to the early 2020s). For context, the study as a whole: A couple of women and three men aged 18 to 49 years were included in the cohort. For each donor, three plates each were used for CD4 naive and CD4 memory, two plates were used for CD8 naive, and one plate was used for CD8 memory. To estimate repertoire size and how much clonotype sharing occurs between individuals, the study deeply sequenced the blood TCR repertoires of roughly 5 healthy adults. Different laboratories and diverse techniques were used to prepare libraries and sequence TCR repertoires, to increase sequencing depth and limit assay-specific biases. Each donor's leukapheresis produced roughly between roughly 0.85 and 9 billion PBMCs. Study-wide findings and limitations: Compared with non-shared clonotypes, the clonotypes found in all four sorted-subset donors had higher generation probabilities. Even with the large sequencing depth, rarefaction of the sorted-subset datasets indicated that sequencing was incomplete. Sharing across a handful of donors was observed for approximately 5% of naive CD4, under 4% of naive CD8, roughly 2.3% of memory CD4, and about 0.38% of memory CD8 clonotypes. Sampling was restricted to blood, and TCR repertoires in tissues likely differ from the TCR repertoires found in blood. Based on pairwise subsampling, the degree of clonotype sharing among donors was expected to be affected by sequencing depth. Larger estimated clonotype richness was generally found for naive subsets than for memory subsets. The genetic and exposure-history diversity represented was limited by the small number of donors.

Per the germline V gene (reference sequence), MNHEY is the CDR1 and SMNVEV is the CDR2. The germline V and J ends show losses of 5 bases and 5 bases respectively, and no gene match explains 8 bases of the junction. The CDR3 covers 16 residues, taking in both the cysteine and the phenylalanine. Of all the DNA, just the CDR3 is kept, 48 bases in frame from base 1. Using the deep immunoSEQ assay, TCR CDR3 regions were amplified from genomic DNA by multiplex PCR. Genomic DNA extracted from each cell subset was distributed evenly over all wells of several immunoSEQ 96-well plates, and each plate served as one replicate. Each replicate PCR for sorted subsets received 150 to 250 ng genomic DNA, equal to about 30,000 T cell genomes. The purified libraries were quantified using a Qubit 3.0 fluorometer, sized with a Bioanalyzer 2100, and then quantified again using the KAPA Library Quantification kit. Every immunoSEQ 96-well plate was sequenced on a dedicated single-read 150-cycle Illumina NextSeq 550 flow cell. Turning to the authors' computational methods: The immunoSEQ output contained only junctional sequences without quality scores, so filtering could not match that applied to full-length reads. To assign V/J genes and CDR3, sequences were annotated using PyIR, a Python wrapper for IgBLAST v1.9, with IMGT germline references. Reads were removed for weak V/J assignments (E-value above 1e-6), missing CDR3, stop codons, out-of-frame junctions, or ambiguous translated residues. V3J clonotypes were defined as sequences sharing an identical inferred V gene, J gene, and CDR3 amino acid sequence. Percentage overlap between repertoires was calculated by dividing the number of shared unique clonotypes by the size of the smaller repertoire. Three approaches were used to assess repertoire richness: RTK rarefaction, the Chao1 estimator, and Recon v2.1 estimates of unobserved clonotypes. Generation probabilities were computed with OLGA for all TCRbeta clonotypes obtained by the gDNA method from several donors. TCRdb mirrors the immuneACCESS table, restricted to in-frame sequences. Some clones are absent from its copies; in checked studies, under half trace to an unresolved V gene, and the reason for the others is unknown. That table supplies the V and J calls and clone size; D and trimming were determined from the DNA. The sample table records approximately 600,000 clones; 85% to 95% of these occur just once. Approximately 0.12% of the sample belongs to the ten largest clones.

Sequencing input: naive CD8+ T cells sorted from blood. The cell subset or site label, as the study defines it: CD45RA+CCR7+. This TCR came from a woman aged 30 to 39 in good health. Recombination linked TRBV27 to TRBJ2-5; TRBD2 agrees with 13 junctional bases. At the DNA level, the sequence is TGTGCCAGCAGTCTCGGGACTAGCGGGGCCAGGGAGACCCAGTACTTC. This encodes CASSLGTSGARETQYF.